This TCR beta chain was obtained from a study of T cell repertoires in cytomegalovirus infection (dated by TCRdb to between 2017 and 2020). Regarding the complete study: Because public TCR beta signatures pointed to carriage of CMV infection together with the matching HLA type, the HLA type of each donor mattered for the analysis.

Only a few counts were recorded for this clonotype. Its recognized antigen is unknown. One base away there is no much larger clone; base qualities are not given. For CDR1 and CDR2, the germline V gene lists SGHTA and FQGTGA. The CDR3 measures 12 amino acids from cysteine to phenylalanine. Just the 36-base CDR3 DNA is kept, in frame starting at base 1. Deletion took 1 base off V and 11 bases off J, with a span of 9 bases between the germline ends. The full study reports these points: In the ex vivo response, HLA-C-restricted CMV-specific TCR beta clonotypes were dominant, and in two of eight donors the single most frequent clonotype came from this HLA-C-restricted group. Cumulative frequency of public TCR beta family members discriminated carriers of CMV infection plus the relevant HLA type in this cohort and an independent 352-donor cohort.

Sequencing was carried out with an Illumina HiSeq 1500. TCRdb trimmed public reads at Q25 via fastp, called clones via MiXCR and kept in-frame beta chains. Every entry covers one CDR3 protein and lists the most common genes and DNA from its rows. In all, the sample holds 300,000 or so distinct CDR3 sequences, and roughly 26% of those were seen once. Roughly 13% of the sample goes to the ten largest clones. This chain is built from TRBV7-3 and TRBJ2-1; no confident D gene assignment can be made. The specimen sequenced was PBMCs. The clonotype comes from a human donor in good health (CMV status not recorded). Some clones in this sample may be carry-over from other donors' samples. The nucleotide sequence reads as follows: TGTGCCAGCAGCTTAAATGGGCAGAAGCAGTTCTTC. The translation is CASSLNGQKQFF. With the portions outside the CDR3 filled from the reference TRBV7-3 and TRBJ2-1 genes, the complete variable region becomes GAGVSQTPSNKVTEKGKYVELRCDPISGHTALYWYRQSLGQGPEFLIYFQGTGAADDSGLPNDRFFAVRPEGSVSTLKIQRTERGDSAVYLCASSLNGQKQFFGPGTRLTVL.